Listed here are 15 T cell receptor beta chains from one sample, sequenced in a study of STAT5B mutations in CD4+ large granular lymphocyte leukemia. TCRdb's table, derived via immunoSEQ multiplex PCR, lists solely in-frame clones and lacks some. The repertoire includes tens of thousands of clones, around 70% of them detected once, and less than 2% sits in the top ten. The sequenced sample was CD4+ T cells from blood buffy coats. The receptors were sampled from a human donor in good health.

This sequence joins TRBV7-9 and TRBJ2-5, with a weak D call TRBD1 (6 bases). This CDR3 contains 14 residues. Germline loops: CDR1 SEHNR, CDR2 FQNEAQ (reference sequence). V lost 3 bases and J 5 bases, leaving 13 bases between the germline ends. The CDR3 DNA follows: TGTGCCAGCAGCTTTCACCAGGGGCTCGAGACCCAGTACTTC. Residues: CASSFHQGLETQYF.

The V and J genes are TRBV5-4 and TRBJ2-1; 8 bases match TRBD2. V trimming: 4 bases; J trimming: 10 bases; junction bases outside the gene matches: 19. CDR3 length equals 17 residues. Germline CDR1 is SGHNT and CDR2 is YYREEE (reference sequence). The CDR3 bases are TGTGCCAGCAGCGTCGGACGGAGCGGGGGCCACAAAGTGGAGCAGTTCTTC. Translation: CASSVGRSGGHKVEQFF.

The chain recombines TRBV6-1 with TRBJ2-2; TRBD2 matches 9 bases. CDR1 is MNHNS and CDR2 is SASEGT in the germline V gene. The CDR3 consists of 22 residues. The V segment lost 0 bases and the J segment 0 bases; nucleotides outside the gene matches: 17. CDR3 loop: CASSEAAGGLAGLYANTGELFF. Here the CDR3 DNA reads TGTGCCAGCAGTGAAGCGGCGGGGGGGCTAGCGGGGCTTTACGCGAACACCGGGGAGCTGTTTTTT.

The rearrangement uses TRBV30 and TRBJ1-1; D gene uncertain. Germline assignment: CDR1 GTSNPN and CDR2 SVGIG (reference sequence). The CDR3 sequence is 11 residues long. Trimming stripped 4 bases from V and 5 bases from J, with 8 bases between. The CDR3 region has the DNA TGTGCCTGGAAGACCGCTACTGAAGCTTTCTTT. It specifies CAWKTATEAFF.

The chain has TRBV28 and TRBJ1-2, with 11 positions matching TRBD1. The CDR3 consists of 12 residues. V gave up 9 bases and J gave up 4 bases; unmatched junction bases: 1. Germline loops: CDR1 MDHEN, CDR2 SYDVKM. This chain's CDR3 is CASGQGAYGYTF. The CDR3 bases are TGTGCCAGTGGACAGGGGGCCTATGGCTACACCTTC.

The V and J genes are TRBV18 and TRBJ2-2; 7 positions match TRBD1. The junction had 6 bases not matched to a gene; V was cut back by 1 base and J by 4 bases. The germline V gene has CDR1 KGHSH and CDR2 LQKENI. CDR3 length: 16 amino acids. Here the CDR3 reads CASSPQGAPGTGELFF. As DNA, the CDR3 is TGTGCCAGCTCACCACAGGGGGCGCCGGGCACCGGGGAGCTGTTTTTT.

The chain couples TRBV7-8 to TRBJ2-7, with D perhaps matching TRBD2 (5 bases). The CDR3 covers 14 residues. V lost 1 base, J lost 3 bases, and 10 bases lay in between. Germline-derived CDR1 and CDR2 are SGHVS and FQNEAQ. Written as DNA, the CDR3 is TGTGCCAGCAGCTTAGGGGAGAGCTACTACGAGCAGTACTTC. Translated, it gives CASSLGESYYEQYF. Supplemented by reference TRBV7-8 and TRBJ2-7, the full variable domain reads GAGVSQSPRYKVAKRGQDVALRCDPISGHVSLFWYQQALGQGPEFLTYFQNEAQLDKSGLPSDRFFAERPEGSVSTLKIQRTQQEDSAVYLCASSLGESYYEQYFGPGTRLTVT.

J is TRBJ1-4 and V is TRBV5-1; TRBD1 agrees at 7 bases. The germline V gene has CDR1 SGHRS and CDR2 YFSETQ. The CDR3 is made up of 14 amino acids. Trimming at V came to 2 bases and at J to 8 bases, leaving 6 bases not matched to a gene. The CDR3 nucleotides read TGCGCCAGCAGCTTCCTCGGGACAGACGAAAAACTGTTTTTT. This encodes CASSFLGTDEKLFF.

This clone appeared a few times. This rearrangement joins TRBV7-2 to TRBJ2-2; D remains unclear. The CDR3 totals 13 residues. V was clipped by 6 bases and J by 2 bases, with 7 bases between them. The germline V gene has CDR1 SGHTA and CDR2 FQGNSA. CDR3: CASSSFNTGELFF. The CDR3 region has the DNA TGTGCCAGCAGTAGCTTTAACACCGGGGAGCTGTTTTTT.

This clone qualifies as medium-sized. CDR3 sequence (DNA): TGTGCCAGTAGTCCGGGGGCAGGTCAGCCCCAGCATTTT. This sequence encodes CASSPGAGQPQHF. The V and J genes are TRBV19 and TRBJ1-5; D is perhaps TRBD1 (6 bases). This CDR3 region has 13 residues. V shed 5 bases and J shed 6 bases, with 11 bases lying between them. Germline loops: CDR1 LNHDA, CDR2 SQIVND (reference sequence).

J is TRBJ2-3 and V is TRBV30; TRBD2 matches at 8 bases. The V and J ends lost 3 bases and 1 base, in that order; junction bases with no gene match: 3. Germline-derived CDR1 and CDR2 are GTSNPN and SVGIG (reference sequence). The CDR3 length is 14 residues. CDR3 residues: CAWSSAGGTDTQYF. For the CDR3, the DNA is TGTGCCTGGAGCTCAGCGGGGGGCACAGATACGCAGTATTTT.

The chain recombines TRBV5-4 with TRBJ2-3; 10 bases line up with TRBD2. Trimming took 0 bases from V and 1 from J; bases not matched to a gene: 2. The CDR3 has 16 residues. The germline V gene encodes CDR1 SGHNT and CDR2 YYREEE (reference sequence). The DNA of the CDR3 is TGTGCCAGCAGCTTGGTGGGGACTAGCGGCACAGATACGCAGTATTTT. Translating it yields CASSLVGTSGTDTQYF.

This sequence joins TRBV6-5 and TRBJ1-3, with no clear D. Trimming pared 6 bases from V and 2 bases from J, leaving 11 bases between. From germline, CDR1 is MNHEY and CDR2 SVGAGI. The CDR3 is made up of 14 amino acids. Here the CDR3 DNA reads TGTGCCAGCAGAAGGCAAGGGCCTGGAAACACCATATATTTT. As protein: CASRRQGPGNTIYF.

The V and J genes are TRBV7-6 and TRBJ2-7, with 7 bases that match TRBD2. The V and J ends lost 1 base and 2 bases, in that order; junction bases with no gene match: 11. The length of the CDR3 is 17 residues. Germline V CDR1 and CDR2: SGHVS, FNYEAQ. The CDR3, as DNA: TGTGCCAGCAGCTTAGGCTTTTATGGGGGGGGGACCTACGAGCAGTACTTC. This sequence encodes CASSLGFYGGGTYEQYF.

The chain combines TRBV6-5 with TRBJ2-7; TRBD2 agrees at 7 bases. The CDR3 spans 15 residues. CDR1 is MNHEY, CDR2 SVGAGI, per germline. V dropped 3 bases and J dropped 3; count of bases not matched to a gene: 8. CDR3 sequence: CASSYGSSGGYEQYF. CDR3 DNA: TGTGCCAGCAGTTATGGCTCTAGCGGAGGCTACGAGCAGTACTTC.